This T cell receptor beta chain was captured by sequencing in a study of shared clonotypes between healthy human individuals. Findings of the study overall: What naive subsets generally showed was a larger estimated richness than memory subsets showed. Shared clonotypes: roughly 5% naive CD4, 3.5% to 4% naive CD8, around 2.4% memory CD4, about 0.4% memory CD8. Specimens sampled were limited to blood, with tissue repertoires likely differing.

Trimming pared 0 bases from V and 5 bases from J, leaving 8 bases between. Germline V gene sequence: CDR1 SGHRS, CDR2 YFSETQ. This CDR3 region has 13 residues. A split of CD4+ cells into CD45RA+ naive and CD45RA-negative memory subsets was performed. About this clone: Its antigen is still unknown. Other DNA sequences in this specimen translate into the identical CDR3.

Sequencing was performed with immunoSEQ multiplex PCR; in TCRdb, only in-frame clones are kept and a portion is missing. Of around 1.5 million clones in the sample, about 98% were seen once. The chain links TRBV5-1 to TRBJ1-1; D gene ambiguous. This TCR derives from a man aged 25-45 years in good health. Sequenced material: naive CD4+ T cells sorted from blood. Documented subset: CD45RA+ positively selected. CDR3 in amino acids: CASSLVGETEAFF. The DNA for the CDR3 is TGCGCCAGCAGCTTGGTGGGAGAAACTGAAGCTTTCTTT.